This record looks at one T cell receptor (beta chain) sequence and its context. Its antigen is not known. 60 Vbeta and 13 Jbeta primers were used in PCR. Sequencing used immunoSEQ multiplex PCR; TCRdb keeps in-frame clones, though not all of them. The sample table includes 150,000 to 200,000 clones. Trimming took 0 bases from V and 7 from J, leaving 13 bases between them. Germline CDR1 is LNHDA and CDR2 is SQIVND (reference sequence). CDR3 length: 14 amino acids. These data come from a study of cytomegalovirus exposure and HLA in healthy donors. Study-level results: The study put 150 or so TCR beta chains on its list as cytomegalovirus-associated. High sensitivity and specificity were reportedly achieved when the classifier diagnosed cytomegalovirus status. Previously analyzed data showed that most TCR beta V segments were productive at a frequency of about 87% or about 30%.

This sequence joins TRBV19 and TRBJ2-7; D is perhaps TRBD2 (5 bases). The receptor was isolated from a woman aged 18 to 35 in good health and CMV-seropositive. What was sequenced was PBMCs. This CDR3 is CASSIDHSSGEQYF. DNA of the CDR3: TGTGCCAGTAGTATAGATCATTCCTCGGGGGAGCAGTACTTC.